This TCR beta chain comes out of a study of cytomegalovirus exposure and HLA in healthy donors. Study-wide results and limits: The listing of roughly 160 TCR beta chains classed them as cytomegalovirus-associated. Confirmation was obtained in vitro that a few CMV-associated chains are specific for CMV antigens. According to a later analysis, TCR clusters from the first cohort tended to co-occur in the 110 or so validation repertoires.

As regards this clone: The antigen remains unidentified.

The CDR3 is 18 amino acids. The V segment lost 10 bases and the J segment 1 base; nucleotides outside the gene matches: 21. The germline CDR1 and CDR2 sequences are MDHEN and SYDVKM. The repertoire was sequenced with immunoSEQ multiplex PCR; TCRdb's copy has only in-frame clones and lacks some. The repertoire holds under 250,000 clones, with approximately 87% as singletons. While the first cohort had hundreds of subjects, the donors belonged to the separate validation cohort of over a hundred subjects. The source material was PBMCs. This TCR was recovered from a woman aged 18-29 years in good health and CMV-seronegative. V usage is TRBV28 and J usage is TRBJ1-2; 7 positions match TRBD1. CDR3 DNA sequence: TGTGCCACCACTTCCCGGGGAGAGAAGGGGGCAATTAACTATGGCTACACCTTC. This gives the protein CATTSRGEKGAINYGYTF.